These T cell receptor beta chains were read from a single sample in a study of CD8+ T cells in alopecia areata. Sequencing was performed with immunoSEQ multiplex PCR; in TCRdb, only in-frame clones are kept and a portion is missing. The sample records 90,000 to 100,000 clones, 35% to 45% being singletons. Sequencing used CD4+ T cells sorted from blood. The receptors derive from a human donor with alopecia areata. The CDR3 runs from the conserved cysteine through the conserved F or W. D genes are given only for firm matches. Size is stated for part of the rows, as once, few or many counts, or as a class when the clone is expanded.

abundance,d_gene,v_gene,j_gene,CDR3aa,CDR3nt
NA,NA,TRBV4-1,TRBJ2-3,CASSQDGFTQYF,TGCGCCAGCAGCCAAGATGGCTTTACGCAGTATTTT
NA,NA,TRBV10-3,TRBJ2-6,CATNSGANVLTF,TGTGCCACCAACTCTGGGGCCAACGTCCTGACTTTC
NA,TRBD2,TRBV29-1,TRBJ2-3,CSVEVVAGDITDTQYF,TGCAGCGTTGAAGTCGTAGCGGGAGACATCACAGATACGCAGTATTTT
NA,NA,TRBV6-6,TRBJ1-5,CASSLGAQPQHF,TGTGCCAGCAGTTTGGGGGCGCAGCCCCAGCATTTT
NA,TRBD2,TRBV5-1,TRBJ2-1,CASSLGLTSGYNEQFF,TGCGCCAGCAGCTTGGGTCTGACTAGCGGTTACAATGAGCAGTTCTTC
NA,NA,TRBV7-2,TRBJ2-5,CASSSRQAGETQYF,TGTGCCAGCAGCTCGCGCCAGGCGGGAGAGACCCAGTACTTC
NA,TRBD2,TRBV7-9,TRBJ2-7,CASSVAGGHSYEQYF,TGTGCCAGCAGCGTAGCGGGGGGCCACTCCTACGAGCAGTACTTC
NA,TRBD2,TRBV29-1,TRBJ2-3,CSATGGLAGGADTQYF,TGCAGCGCGACAGGGGGACTAGCGGGAGGAGCAGATACGCAGTATTTT
NA,NA,TRBV29-1,TRBJ2-5,CSVEISGWETQYF,TGCAGCGTTGAGATCTCGGGTTGGGAGACCCAGTACTTC
NA,NA,TRBV4-1,TRBJ2-6,CASSQARTASYSGANVLTF,TGCGCCAGCAGCCAAGCCCGGACAGCCTCCTACTCTGGGGCCAACGTCCTGACTTTC
many,NA,TRBV7-2,TRBJ2-7,CASSLASGQGEQYF,TGTGCCAGCAGCTTAGCGTCTGGTCAGGGCGAGCAGTACTTC
NA,NA,TRBV6-6,TRBJ2-7,CASSSGEGREQYF,TGTGCCAGCAGTAGCGGTGAGGGGAGAGAGCAGTACTTC
NA,NA,TRBV30,TRBJ1-1,CASTSGVAFF,TGTGCCTCAACTTCGGGAGTGGCTTTCTTT
NA,NA,TRBV30,TRBJ1-1,CAWSFAYTEAFF,TGTGCCTGGAGCTTTGCCTACACTGAAGCTTTCTTT
NA,NA,TRBV29-1,TRBJ1-1,CSVERPLNTEAFF,TGCAGCGTTGAAAGGCCTCTGAACACTGAAGCTTTCTTT
few,NA,TRBV28,TRBJ2-5,CASSSLAGGETQYF,TGTGCCAGCAGTTCACTAGCCGGCGGGGAGACCCAGTACTTC
few,NA,TRBV29-1,TRBJ2-3,CSVEMGRGDTQYF,TGCAGCGTTGAAATGGGGCGTGGGGATACGCAGTATTTT
NA,TRBD1,TRBV4-1,TRBJ2-7,CASSQDLGGSSGEQYF,TGCGCCAGCAGCCAAGATTTAGGGGGCAGTAGTGGTGAGCAGTACTTC
NA,NA,TRBV30,TRBJ1-2,CAWSAGPVGYTF,TGTGCCTGGAGTGCTGGGCCCGTAGGCTACACCTTC
once,NA,TRBV29-1,TRBJ2-7,CSVAASGGRYEQYF,TGCAGCGTTGCCGCTAGTGGGGGGCGTTACGAGCAGTACTTC
few,TRBD1,TRBV7-9,TRBJ1-1,CASSTQGGTEAFF,TGTGCCAGCAGCACACAGGGGGGAACTGAAGCTTTCTTT
few,NA,TRBV5-1,TRBJ2-5,CASSSLPRETQYF,TGCGCCAGCAGCTCTTTACCTAGGGAGACCCAGTACTTC
NA,NA,TRBV29-1,TRBJ2-1,CSARGEQFF,TGCAGCGCCCGGGGTGAGCAGTTCTTC
NA,NA,TRBV29-1,TRBJ1-1,CSVEDGPLGEAFF,TGCAGCGTTGAAGATGGCCCTCTGGGTGAAGCTTTCTTT
NA,NA,TRBV5-1,TRBJ2-1,CASSSIPEGQGEQFF,TGCGCCAGCAGCTCGATCCCGGAGGGCCAGGGTGAGCAGTTCTTC
few,NA,TRBV5-1,TRBJ2-1,CASSRQGTTNNEQFF,TGCGCCAGCAGCCGCCAAGGGACGACCAACAATGAGCAGTTCTTC
NA,TRBD1,TRBV7-8,TRBJ2-5,CASRDRGGETQYF,TGTGCCAGTAGGGACAGGGGAGGTGAGACCCAGTACTTC
NA,TRBD1,TRBV29-1,TRBJ2-5,CSVAGTAFETQYF,TGCAGCGTTGCCGGGACAGCATTTGAGACCCAGTACTTC
once,NA,TRBV29-1,TRBJ2-7,CSVEGDGPYEQYF,TGCAGCGTTGAGGGGGACGGCCCCTACGAGCAGTACTTC